These 20 T cell receptor beta chains came from one sample sequenced in a study of blood T cells in healthy people across ages. Together with a sample-barcoded 5' primer, a J-beta primer mix was included in a second PCR lasting about 7 to 12 cycles. TCRdb fed the 5' RACE reads into MiXCR, producing one record per CDR3 protein. The sample has 550,000 to 800,000 distinct CDR3 sequences, about 34% seen once. Material: blood. The origin of the receptors is a woman aged 80 or over in good health.

V gene TRBV25-1 combines with J gene TRBJ2-5; maybe TRBD1 (5 bases). Near its end, the DNA agrees better with TRBJ2-7, so the J call may be wrong. From germline, CDR1 is MGHDK and CDR2 SYGVNS. The CDR3 has 14 residues. CDR3 nucleotides: TGTGCCAGCAGTGAATGGTCCAGGGTTGGCGAGCAGTACTTC. This codes for CASSEWSRVGEQYF.

This clonotype showed up just once. The gene calls are TRBV4-2 and TRBJ1-2; the D is unclear. The V end lost 4 bases, the J end lost 4 bases, and 13 bases lay between the germline ends. CDR3 length: 14 residues. Germline CDR1 LGHNA, CDR2 YNFKEQ. The CDR3 DNA reads as TGTGCCAGCAGCCTCCCTACTACCCCCTATGGCTACACCTTC. Amino acids: CASSLPTTPYGYTF.

With regard to this clonotype: A read error may be the cause here, since a much bigger clone is one base away. The chain combines TRBV6-2 or TRBV6-3 with TRBJ1-2; 8 nucleotides match TRBD1. CDR3 length equals 14 residues. Germline V gene data show CDR1 as MNHEY and CDR2 as SVGEGT. CDR3 loop: CASEDRGENYGYIF. The CDR3 bases are TGTGCCAGCGAAGACAGGGGCGAGAACTATGGCTACATCTTC.

The table lists this clonotype with many counts. The chain recombines TRBV9 with TRBJ2-1, with D perhaps TRBD1 (6 bases). With 0 bases removed from V and 8 bases from J, the gap between germline ends came to 18 bases. The CDR3 runs 16 residues. Looked up from germline, CDR1 is SGDLS and CDR2 is YYNGEE. This CDR3 reads CASSVEAGTSWYEQFF. DNA for the CDR3: TGTGCCAGCAGCGTAGAGGCAGGGACAAGTTGGTATGAGCAGTTCTTC.

This clonotype was observed many times. The rearrangement joins TRBV5-1 to TRBJ1-2; 7 bases map to TRBD1. V shed 1 base, J shed 6 bases, and the junction held 12 bases outside the gene matches. The CDR3 length is 16 residues. Germline V gene data show CDR1 as SGHRS and CDR2 as YFSETQ. The CDR3: CASSLKTQGVGDGYTF. In nucleotides, the CDR3 is TGCGCCAGCAGCTTGAAGACTCAGGGGGTTGGGGATGGCTACACCTTC.

In the case of this clonotype: Being one base from a much bigger clone, this may be a read error. The V call is TRBV7-8, the J call TRBJ2-5; 14 bases agree with TRBD2. This CDR3 is 19 amino acids long. Germline CDR1 is SGHVS and CDR2 is FQNEAQ. With 0 bases clipped from V and 11 bases from J, the junction kept 17 bases outside the gene matches. The CDR3 DNA sequence: TGTGCCAGCAGCTTAGCGCGGACTAGCGGGGGGTTTCTTTACAATGAGCAGTACTTC. Its protein product is CASSLARTSGGFLYNEQYF.

The table lists this clonotype with many counts. This sequence joins TRBV12-3 or TRBV12-4 and TRBJ2-7, with 8 bases lining up with TRBD1. This CDR3 spans 15 amino acids. V shed 1 base, J shed 6 bases, and the junction held 8 bases outside the gene matches. DNA of the CDR3: TGTGCCAGCAGTTTAGATCGGGGACAGGCGGCCGAGCAGTACTTC. It is translated as CASSLDRGQAAEQYF.

This clonotype was picked up many times. The chain has TRBV5-5 and TRBJ2-1; 7 bases are a match to TRBD1. The CDR3 is 15 amino acids. Looked up from germline, CDR1 is SGHKS and CDR2 is YYEKEE (reference sequence). J was trimmed by 6 bases and V by 0 bases; bases with no gene match: 6. The CDR3 region is CASSLAWDRVNEQFF. The DNA of the CDR3 is TGTGCCAGCAGCTTGGCCTGGGACAGAGTCAATGAGCAGTTCTTC.

This clonotype was seen at least ten times. This rearrangement joins TRBV7-9 to TRBJ2-1; TRBD1 matches at 10 bases. Germline trimming cut 4 bases from V and 6 bases from J; bases unmatched to any gene: 12. CDR1 SEHNR and CDR2 FQNEAQ come from the germline V gene (reference sequence). This CDR3 spans 17 amino acids. The DNA for the CDR3 is TGTGCCAGCAGCTCCAGGGGGGACAGGGGAACGGGCAATGAGCAGTTCTTC. As protein: CASSSRGDRGTGNEQFF.

With respect to this clonotype: A much larger clonotype is one base distant, so this may be a read error. The chain is built from TRBV25-1 and TRBJ2-1, with D perhaps TRBD1 (5 bases). The J call is uncertain, as TRBJ2-7 better fits the DNA end. The CDR3 consists of 15 residues. The germline V gene encodes CDR1 MGHDK and CDR2 SYGVNS. As DNA, the CDR3 is TGTGCCAGCAGTTACAGGCGTAGCTCCTACAATGAGCAGTACTTC. Its translation: CASSYRRSSYNEQYF.

This chain connects TRBV20-1 to TRBJ2-5, with TRBD2 identical over 10 bases. From germline, CDR1 is DFQATT and CDR2 SNEGSKA (reference sequence). Trimming took 5 bases from V and 5 from J; bases not matched to a gene: 11. The CDR3 has 15 residues. The CDR3 DNA sequence: TGCAGTGCTGCCCTCAGCGGGGGGGCTCTGGAGACCCAGTACTTC. Amino acid sequence: CSAALSGGALETQYF.

The chain uses TRBV7-2 and TRBJ2-7; D gene ambiguous. V lost 4 bases and J lost 1, with 11 bases in between. From germline, CDR1 is SGHTA and CDR2 FQGNSA. CDR3 length equals 14 residues. CDR3 sequence (DNA): TGTGCCAGCAGCTCCAGGTATTCTTCCTACGAGCAGTACTTC. Translation gives CASSSRYSSYEQYF. The variable domain in full, completed from reference TRBV7-2 and TRBJ2-7, reads GAGVSQSPSNKVTEKGKDVELRCDPISGHTALYWYRQSLGQGLEFLIYFQGNSAPDKSGLPSDRFSAERTGGSVSTLTIQRTQQEDSAVYLCASSSRYSSYEQYFGPGTRLTVT.

This clonotype was seen repeatedly, ten times or more. The CDR3 region is CASSLGWSSTEQFF. The CDR3 bases are TGTGCCAGCAGCTTAGGGTGGTCCTCCACTGAGCAGTTCTTC. This chain uses TRBV7-6 with TRBJ2-1; D unresolved. CDR3 length: 14 residues. Between the trimmed V and J ends, which lost 1 base and 9 bases, there was a span of 13 bases. CDR1 and CDR2 (germline): SGHVS, FNYEAQ.

This clonotype was counted many times. The rearrangement joins TRBV6-1 to TRBJ2-5, with D possibly being TRBD1 (6 bases). Germline values: CDR1 MNHNS, CDR2 SASEGT. This CDR3 has 14 residues. V lost 10 bases and J lost 4, with 19 bases in between. The CDR3 reads CANGLRGQGETQYF. CDR3 bases: TGTGCCAACGGTCTTAGGGGACAAGGAGAGACCCAGTACTTC.

This clonotype came up once. A junction end diverges from the germline sequence, so it may reflect a read error. CDR3 nucleotide sequence: TGTGCCAGTGGACAGCACACCAGGGAGCTGTTTTTT. Residues: CASGQHTRELFF. The rearrangement uses TRBV7-3 and TRBJ2-2, with D possibly being TRBD1 (6 bases). Germline assignment: CDR1 SGHTA and CDR2 FQGTGA. This CDR3 is 12 amino acids long.

In the case of this clonotype: A read error may produce the germline difference seen at one junction end. The CDR3 DNA reads as TGCACCAGCAGCTCACTAGCGGGGGTCTCCACAGATACGCAGTATTTT. Residues: CTSSSLAGVSTDTQYF. This chain uses TRBV5-1 with TRBJ2-3, with 11 nucleotides matching TRBD2. The germline V gene encodes CDR1 SGHRS and CDR2 YFSETQ. The CDR3 loop spans 16 amino acids.

There are many counts of this clonotype. The chain combines TRBV5-1 with TRBJ1-5, with 7 positions matching TRBD1. The CDR3 consists of 14 residues. V was clipped by 2 bases and J by 4 bases; unmatched bases: 3. CDR1 and CDR2 from the germline V gene are SGHRS and YFSETQ. CDR3 DNA: TGCGCCAGCAGCTTAGGGACAGTGAATCAGCCCCAGCATTTT. Amino acid sequence: CASSLGTVNQPQHF.

This sequence joins TRBV6-6 and TRBJ1-4, with 8 bases fitting TRBD1. The length of the CDR3 is 14 residues. Germline CDR1 MNHNY, CDR2 SVGAGI (reference sequence). V shed 6 bases and J 7 bases; nucleotides not matched to a gene: 7. The CDR3 here is CASRPGGEGEKLFF. CDR3 DNA sequence: TGTGCCAGCAGGCCAGGGGGCGAGGGTGAAAAACTGTTTTTT.

This clonotype was seen more than once but under ten times. The genes are TRBV12-3 or TRBV12-4 and TRBJ1-5; D may be TRBD1 (6 bases). The CDR3 length is 14 residues. Trimming left V 8 bases short and J 5 bases short, with 16 bases between. The CDR3 sequence is CASGAGTWDQPQHF. The CDR3 DNA sequence: TGTGCCAGCGGCGCCGGGACATGGGATCAGCCCCAGCATTTT.

For this clonotype: A much more abundant neighbour one base away suggests this may be a read error. The chain has TRBV7-2 and TRBJ2-4, with TRBD2 matching over 10 bases. Gene TRBJ2-7 matches the end of the DNA better, so the J call may be wrong. Per the germline V gene, CDR1 is SGHTA and CDR2 is FQGNSA. The CDR3 runs to 15 residues. CDR3 loop: CASSLERGGRNEQYF. CDR3 DNA: TGTGCCAGCAGCTTAGAGCGGGGGGGCCGTAACGAGCAGTACTTC.